This TCR beta chain stems from a study of graft-versus-host responses after intestinal transplantation. As for the study in general: Each recipient received a multivisceral, liver-intestinal, or isolated intestinal graft. Every transplant recipient was induced with anti-thymocyte globulin, then maintained on tacrolimus and steroids for around 3 years.

Measured with immunoSEQ multiplex PCR; TCRdb has only the in-frame clones, and not every one. The repertoire has about 94,000 clones, roughly nine tenths of them found once; the top ten carry more than 0.4%. The CDR3 has 14 residues. Trimming took 2 bases from V and 8 from J; bases not matched to a gene: 8. Germline V gives CDR1 SGDLS, CDR2 YYNGEE. Points from the study as a whole: GvH clone levels peaked in circulation, and this peak was associated with early post-transplant HvG declines. Present in recipient marrow, GvH clones included some that appeared first in ileum or blood.

This clone appeared a single time. Its antigen is not known. This clonotype was obtained from a human donor who received an intestinal transplant. This sample comprised unstimulated CD8+ T cells sorted from spleen or lymph node cells, obtained before intestinal transplant. V is TRBV9 and J is TRBJ1-2; 8 nucleotides agree with TRBD1. The CDR3 region has the DNA TGTGCCAGCAGCGTGACAGGGGCGGGGTACGGCTACACCTTC. It encodes CASSVTGAGYGYTF.